The entry that follows covers one T cell receptor beta chain sequence. The data originate from a study of blood T cell repertoires in COVID-19. Study-wide context: The samples span acute and convalescent COVID-19 from the United States, Italy and Spain. The analysed material was cDNA or gDNA that came from T cells, B-cell-depleted T cells, or PBMCs.

Germline assignment: CDR1 MDHEN and CDR2 SYDVKM. The CDR3 sequence is 15 residues long. V lost 6 bases, J lost 11 bases, and 14 bases stayed unmatched. As handled by the study authors: Amplification of reference gene primers provided the estimated nucleated cell counts. The data were produced by immunoSEQ multiplex PCR, yet TCRdb's version contains in-frame clones alone and is incomplete. That table is the source of V, J and clone size, and D and trimming were worked out from the DNA. Here the sample spans 40,000 to 65,000 clones, 65% to 80% being singletons. The sequence was obtained from a human donor with active or convalescent COVID-19. The donor label of this sample is uncertain. Sequencing input: peripheral blood. V is TRBV28 and J is TRBJ1-4; 8 nucleotides align to TRBD1. The CDR3 spells CASREGTGFFGKLFF. The CDR3, as DNA: TGTGCCAGCAGGGAAGGGACAGGCTTCTTTGGGAAACTGTTTTTT.